This TCR beta chain derives from a study of shared clonotypes between healthy human individuals. Overall study: Per donor, three plates held CD4 naive cells, three held CD4 memory, two held CD8 naive and one held CD8 memory. Findings and limits, study-wide: Generally, estimated richness proved larger in naive subsets than it did in memory subsets.

Deep was the level used in running the assay. The protocol was immunoSEQ multiplex PCR, while the TCRdb copy is restricted to in-frame clones and leaves out a portion. The sample lists about 2 million clones; 85% to 95% were seen once. In regard to this clone: As yet, its antigen is unknown.

The sample consisted of naive CD4+ T cells sorted from blood. Subset reported: CD45RA+ positively selected. This clonotype originated in a man aged 18 to 30 in good health.

The chain's CDR3 is CASRSPGLAGVKEQYF. CDR3 coding DNA: TGTGCCAGCAGATCACCGGGACTAGCGGGAGTAAAAGAGCAGTACTTC. This sequence joins TRBV6-6 and TRBJ2-7; 14 bases align to TRBD2. Germline V gene lookup returns CDR1 MNHNY and CDR2 SVGAGI (reference sequence). V trimming: 6 bases; J trimming: 7 bases; junction bases outside the gene matches: 11. The CDR3 covers 16 residues.